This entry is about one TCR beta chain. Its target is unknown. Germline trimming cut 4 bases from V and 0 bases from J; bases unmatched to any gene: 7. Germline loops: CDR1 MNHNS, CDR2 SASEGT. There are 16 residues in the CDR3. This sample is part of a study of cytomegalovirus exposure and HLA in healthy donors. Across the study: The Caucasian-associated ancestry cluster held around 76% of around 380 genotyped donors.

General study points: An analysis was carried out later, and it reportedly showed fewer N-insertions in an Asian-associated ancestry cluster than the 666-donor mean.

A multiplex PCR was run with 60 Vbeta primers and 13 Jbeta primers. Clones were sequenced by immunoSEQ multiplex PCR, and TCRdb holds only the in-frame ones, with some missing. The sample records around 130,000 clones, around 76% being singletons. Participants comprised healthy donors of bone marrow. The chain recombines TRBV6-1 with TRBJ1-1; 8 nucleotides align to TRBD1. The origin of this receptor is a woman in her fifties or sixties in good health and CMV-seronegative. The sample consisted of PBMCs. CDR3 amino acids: CASSVGNRGMNTEAFF. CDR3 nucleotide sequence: TGTGCCAGCAGTGTTGGGAACAGGGGGATGAACACTGAAGCTTTCTTT.